One and the same sample provided the 4 T cell receptor beta chains below, sequenced in a study of cytomegalovirus exposure and HLA in healthy donors. The PCR had 60 Vbeta and 13 Jbeta primers. TCRdb's copy holds only in-frame clones and misses some; the assay was immunoSEQ multiplex PCR. The top ten clones hold about 6.7% of a sample with approximately 130,000 clones, approximately 89% of them seen once. Material: PBMCs. The origin of the receptors is a woman under 40 in good health and CMV-seropositive.

The rearrangement joins TRBV19 to TRBJ1-2; D call uncertain. Trimming stripped 2 bases from V and 0 bases from J, with 10 bases between. Germline V gene lookup returns CDR1 LNHDA and CDR2 SQIVND (reference sequence). There are 15 residues in the CDR3. The DNA of the CDR3 is TGTGCCAGTAGTATAACAGCGGGGACTAACTATGGCTACACCTTC. Translated: CASSITAGTNYGYTF.

The chain carries TRBV13 and TRBJ2-7; maybe TRBD1 (5 bases). Germline V lookup: CDR1 PRHDT, CDR2 FYEKMQ (reference sequence). Trimming stripped 5 bases from V and 3 bases from J, with 11 bases between. The CDR3 is 13 residues long. The CDR3 protein is CASSAGQLYEQYF. CDR3 nucleotide sequence: TGTGCCAGCAGCGCCGGACAACTCTACGAGCAGTACTTC.

V gene TRBV25-1 combines with J gene TRBJ1-1; TRBD1 matches 8 bases. CDR3 length: 13 residues. With 2 bases clipped from V and 9 bases from J, the junction kept 5 bases outside the gene matches. Germline assignment: CDR1 MGHDK and CDR2 SYGVNS. CDR3 sequence reads: CASSEIGQGKAFF. The CDR3 nucleotides read TGTGCCAGCAGTGAAATCGGACAGGGTAAAGCTTTCTTT.

This clone was observed a single time. CDR3 in amino acids: CASSFPGLSNYGYTF. Here the CDR3 DNA reads TGTGCCAGCAGTTTCCCGGGACTAAGTAACTATGGCTACACCTTC. V and J are TRBV28 and TRBJ1-2; a weak D match, TRBD1 (5 bases). This CDR3 is built from 15 residues. CDR1 MDHEN and CDR2 SYDVKM come from the germline V gene. V was cut by 3 bases and J by 1 base, with 12 bases left in between.